This T cell receptor (beta chain) was documented in a study of PD-L1 blockade in urothelial cancer. Turning to the study itself: Every 3 weeks, patients received intravenous atezolizumab 1,200 mg, beginning 2014. Researchers found blood samples held a median of 141,255 T cells. The analyses of blood took place 3 weeks (second dose) and 6 weeks after treatment start.

Data came from immunoSEQ multiplex PCR; TCRdb stores just in-frame clones and leaves some out. This table holds 70,000 to 100,000 clones, around 84% found once. Sample time point: pretreatment peripheral blood. The CDR3 contains 13 residues. CDR1 is WSHSY, CDR2 SAAADI, per germline. Trimming removed 2 bases from V and 4 bases from J, with 8 bases in between. The sequencing here drew on PBMCs, taken around atezolizumab (anti-PD-L1) treatment. This rearrangement joins TRBV10-2 to TRBJ1-1, with D unclear. This TCR was recovered from a man aged 55 to 70 with urothelial cancer. The CDR3, as DNA: TGCGCCAGCAGTGAGAACAGATTCACTGAAGCTTTCTTT. Its translation is CASSENRFTEAFF.